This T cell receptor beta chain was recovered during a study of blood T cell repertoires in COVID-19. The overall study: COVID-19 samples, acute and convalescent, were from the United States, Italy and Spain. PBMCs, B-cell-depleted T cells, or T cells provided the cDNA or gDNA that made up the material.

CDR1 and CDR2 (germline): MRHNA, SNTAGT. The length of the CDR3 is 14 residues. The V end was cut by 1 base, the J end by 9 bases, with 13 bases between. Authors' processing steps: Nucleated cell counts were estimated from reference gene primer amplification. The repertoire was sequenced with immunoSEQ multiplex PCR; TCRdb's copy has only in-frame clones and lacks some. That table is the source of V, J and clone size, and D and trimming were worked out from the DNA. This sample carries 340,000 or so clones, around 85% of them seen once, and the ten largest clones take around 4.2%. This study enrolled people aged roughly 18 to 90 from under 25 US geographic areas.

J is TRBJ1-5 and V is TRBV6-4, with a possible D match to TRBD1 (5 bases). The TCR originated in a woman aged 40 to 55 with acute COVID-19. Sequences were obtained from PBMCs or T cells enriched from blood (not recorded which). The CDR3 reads CASSDFPGSRPQHF. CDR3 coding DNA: TGTGCCAGCAGTGACTTCCCAGGGTCCCGGCCCCAGCATTTT.